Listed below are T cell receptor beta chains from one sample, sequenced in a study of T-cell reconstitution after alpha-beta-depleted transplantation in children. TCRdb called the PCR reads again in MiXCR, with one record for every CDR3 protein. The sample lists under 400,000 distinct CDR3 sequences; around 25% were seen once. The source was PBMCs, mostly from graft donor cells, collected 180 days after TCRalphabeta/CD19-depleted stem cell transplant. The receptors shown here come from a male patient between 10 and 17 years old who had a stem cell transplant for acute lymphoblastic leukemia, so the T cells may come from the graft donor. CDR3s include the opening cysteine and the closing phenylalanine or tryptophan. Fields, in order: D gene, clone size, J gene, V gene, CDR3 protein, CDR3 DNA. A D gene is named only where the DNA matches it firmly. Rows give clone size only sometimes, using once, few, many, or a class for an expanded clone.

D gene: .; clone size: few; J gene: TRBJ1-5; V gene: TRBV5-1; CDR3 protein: CASSTRTGSNQPQHF; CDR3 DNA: TGCGCCAGCAGCACCCGGACCGGTAGCAATCAGCCCCAGCATTTT
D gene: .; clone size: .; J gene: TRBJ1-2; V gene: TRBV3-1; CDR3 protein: CASSQGRGRDGYTF; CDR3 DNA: TGTGCCAGCAGCCAGGGGAGAGGCAGGGATGGCTACACCTTC
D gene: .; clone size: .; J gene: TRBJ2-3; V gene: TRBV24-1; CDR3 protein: CATSDLEVIAPSTNTQYF; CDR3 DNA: TGTGCCACCAGTGATTTGGAAGTAATAGCCCCCTCCACGAATACGCAGTATTTT
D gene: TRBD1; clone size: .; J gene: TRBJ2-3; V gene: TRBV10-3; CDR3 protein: CAISESGQTSTDTQYF; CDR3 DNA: TGTGCCATCAGTGAGTCGGGACAGACATCGACAGATACGCAGTATTTT
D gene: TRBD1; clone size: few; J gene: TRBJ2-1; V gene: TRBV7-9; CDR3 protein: CASSRQGFYNEQFF; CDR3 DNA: TGTGCCAGCAGCCGACAGGGGTTCTACAATGAGCAGTTCTTC
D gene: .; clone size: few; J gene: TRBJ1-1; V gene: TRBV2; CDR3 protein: CASSETTLYTEAFF; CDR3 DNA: TGTGCCAGCAGTGAAACGACACTTTACACTGAAGCTTTCTTT
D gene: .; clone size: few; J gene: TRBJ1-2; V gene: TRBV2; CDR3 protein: CASTDGIYGYTF; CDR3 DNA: TGTGCCAGCACCGACGGCATCTATGGCTACACCTTC
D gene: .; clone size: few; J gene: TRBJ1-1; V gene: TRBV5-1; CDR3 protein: CASSSGEASTEAFF; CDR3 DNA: TGCGCCAGCAGCTCCGGTGAGGCGAGCACTGAAGCTTTCTTT
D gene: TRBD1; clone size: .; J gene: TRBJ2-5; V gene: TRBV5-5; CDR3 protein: CASRYLLWDSQETQYF; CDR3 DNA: TGTGCCAGCAGGTATCTTCTTTGGGACAGCCAAGAGACCCAGTACTTC
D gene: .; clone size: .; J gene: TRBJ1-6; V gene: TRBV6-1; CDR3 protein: CASSLGRAHSPLHF; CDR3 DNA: TGTGCCAGCAGCCTAGGGCGGGCGCATTCACCCCTCCACTTT
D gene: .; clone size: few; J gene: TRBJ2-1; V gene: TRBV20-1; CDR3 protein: CSARDWTNYNEQFF; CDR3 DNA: TGCAGTGCTAGAGATTGGACAAATTACAATGAGCAGTTCTTC
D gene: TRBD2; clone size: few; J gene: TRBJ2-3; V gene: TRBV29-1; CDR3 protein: CSVGTSGSADTQYF; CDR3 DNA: TGCAGCGTTGGGACAAGCGGGAGTGCAGATACGCAGTATTTT
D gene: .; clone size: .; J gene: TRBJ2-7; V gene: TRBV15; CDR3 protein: CATSGLIPYEQYF; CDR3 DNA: TGTGCCACCAGCGGATTAATACCCTACGAGCAGTACTTC
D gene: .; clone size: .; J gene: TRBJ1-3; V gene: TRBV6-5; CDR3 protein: CASSYGGSDNTIYF; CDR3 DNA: TGTGCCAGCAGTTACGGGGGTTCGGATAACACCATATATTTT
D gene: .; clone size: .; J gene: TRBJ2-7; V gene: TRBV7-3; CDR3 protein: CASSLGSGVDYEQYF; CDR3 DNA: TGTGCCAGCAGCTTAGGATCGGGAGTTGACTACGAGCAGTACTTC
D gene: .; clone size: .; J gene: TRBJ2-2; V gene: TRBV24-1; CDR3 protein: CATSDFTGSWNTGELFF; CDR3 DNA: TGTGCCACCAGTGATTTCACAGGGTCCTGGAACACCGGGGAGCTGTTTTTT
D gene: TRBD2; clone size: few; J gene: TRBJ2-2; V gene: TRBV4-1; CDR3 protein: CASSQDLVAGDTGELFF; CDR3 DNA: TGCGCCAGCAGCCAAGATCTAGTAGCGGGAGACACCGGGGAGCTGTTTTTT
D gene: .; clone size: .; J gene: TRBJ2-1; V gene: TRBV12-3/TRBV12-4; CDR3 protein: CASTLEEDNEQFF; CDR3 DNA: TGTGCCAGCACGCTAGAAGAAGACAATGAGCAGTTCTTC
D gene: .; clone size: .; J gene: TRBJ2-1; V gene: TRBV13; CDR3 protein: CASSLVGPPHNEQFF; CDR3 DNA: TGTGCCAGCAGCTTAGTTGGACCCCCCCACAATGAGCAGTTCTTC
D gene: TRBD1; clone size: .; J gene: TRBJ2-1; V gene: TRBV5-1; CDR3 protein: CASSYYRGAYNEQFF; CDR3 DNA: TGCGCCAGCAGCTACTACAGGGGCGCCTACAATGAGCAGTTCTTC
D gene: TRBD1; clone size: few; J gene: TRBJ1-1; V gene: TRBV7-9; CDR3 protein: CASSQTTGAEAFF; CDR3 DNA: TGTGCCAGCAGTCAAACCACAGGGGCTGAAGCTTTCTTT
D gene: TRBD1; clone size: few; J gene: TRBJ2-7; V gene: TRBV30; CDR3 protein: CAWSPGTGKYEQYF; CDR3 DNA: TGTGCCTGGTCTCCCGGGACAGGGAAGTACGAGCAGTACTTC
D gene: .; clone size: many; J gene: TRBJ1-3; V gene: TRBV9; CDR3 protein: CASSASDAGVRAGNTIYF; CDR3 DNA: TGTGCCAGCAGCGCCTCAGACGCAGGGGTTAGGGCTGGAAACACCATATATTTT
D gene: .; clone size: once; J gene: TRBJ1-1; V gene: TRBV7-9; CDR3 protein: CASRFRGQDTEAFF; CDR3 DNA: TGTGCCAGCAGGTTCAGGGGCCAAGATACTGAAGCTTTCTTT
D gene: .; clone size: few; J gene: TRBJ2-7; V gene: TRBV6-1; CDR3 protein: CASRASGTLYYEQYF; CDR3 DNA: TGTGCCAGCAGGGCGTCCGGGACTCTCTACTACGAGCAGTACTTC
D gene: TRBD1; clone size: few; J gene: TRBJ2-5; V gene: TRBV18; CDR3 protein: CASSRTGQETQYF; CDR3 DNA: TGTGCCAGCTCCCGGACAGGACAAGAGACCCAGTACTTC
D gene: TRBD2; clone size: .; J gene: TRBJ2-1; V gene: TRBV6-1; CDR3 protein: CASRGGLASNNEQFF; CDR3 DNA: TGTGCCAGCAGGGGGGGACTAGCGTCAAACAATGAGCAGTTCTTC
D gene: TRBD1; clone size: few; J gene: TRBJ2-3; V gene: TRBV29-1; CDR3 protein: CSVDPGQGSTDTQYF; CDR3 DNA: TGCAGCGTTGACCCCGGACAGGGGAGCACAGATACGCAGTATTTT
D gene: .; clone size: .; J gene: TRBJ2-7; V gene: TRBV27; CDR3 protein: CASSIGPYYEQYF; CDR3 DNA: TGTGCCAGCAGTATCGGTCCCTACTACGAGCAGTACTTC
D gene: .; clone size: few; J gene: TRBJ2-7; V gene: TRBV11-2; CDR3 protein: CASSLLGGARSPYEQYF; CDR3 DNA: TGTGCCAGCAGCCTACTAGGGGGGGCGCGGTCCCCCTACGAGCAGTACTTC
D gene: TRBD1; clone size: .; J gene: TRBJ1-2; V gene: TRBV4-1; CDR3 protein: CASSRGRDRGLRAAWNPYGYTF; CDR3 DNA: TGCGCCAGCAGCCGCGGCCGGGACAGGGGGCTTCGTGCCGCGTGGAATCCTTATGGCTACACCTTC
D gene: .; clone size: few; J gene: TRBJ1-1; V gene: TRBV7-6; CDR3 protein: CASSLGAGAYDTEAFF; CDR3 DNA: TGTGCCAGCAGCTTAGGGGCAGGGGCATATGACACTGAAGCTTTCTTT
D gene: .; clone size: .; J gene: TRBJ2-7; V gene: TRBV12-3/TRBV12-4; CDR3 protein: CASSLALNRNEQYF; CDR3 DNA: TGTGCCAGCAGTTTAGCGCTGAACAGGAACGAGCAGTACTTC
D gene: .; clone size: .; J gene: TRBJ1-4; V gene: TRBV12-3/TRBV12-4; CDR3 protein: CASSLKAVVNEKLFF; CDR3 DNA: TGTGCCAGCAGTTTGAAGGCGGTAGTAAATGAAAAACTGTTTTTT
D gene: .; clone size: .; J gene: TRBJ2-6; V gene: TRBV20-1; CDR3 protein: CSATEGAGANVLTF; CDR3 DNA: TGCAGCGCGACGGAGGGGGCTGGGGCCAACGTCCTGACTTTC
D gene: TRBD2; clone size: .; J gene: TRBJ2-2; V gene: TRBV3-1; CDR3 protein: CASSRDYHTGELFF; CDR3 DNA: TGTGCCAGCAGCCGGGACTACCACACCGGGGAGCTGTTTTTT